Given below is one T cell receptor (beta chain) in context. Its cognate antigen is unknown. The authors sorted CD4+ naive, central memory, regulatory and stem cell-like memory cells via CD45RO/CCR7/CD25/CD127/CD95/CD27. Populations isolated by sorting all had purity greater than 95%. The whole isolated RNA underwent reverse transcription, so sequencing captured expressed TCRB transcripts. Method: immunoSEQ multiplex PCR; TCRdb's copy keeps in-frame clones and lacks some. The sample consists of around 250,000 clones, roughly 13% of them appearing once. This sample stems from a study of beta chain features in type 1 diabetes. Notes on the study in general: Any HLA type influence on TCRB rearrangement was left unresolved here. TCRB CDR3s were moderately but significantly shorter in Type 1 diabetes patients in all four CD4+ subsets.

The CDR3 is 15 residues long. In germline, CDR1 is MGHRA, CDR2 YSYEKL. Trimming took 4 bases from V and 9 from J; bases not matched to a gene: 10. This clonotype was obtained from a man between 25 and 39 years old with type 1 diabetes. The chain uses TRBV4-1 and TRBJ1-5, with 9 bases fitting TRBD1. Sequencing was carried out using naive CD4+ T cells from blood. In DNA, the CDR3 is TGCGCCAGCAGCCGATTACAGGGGGCCCAAGGGCCCCAGCATTTT. It yields the protein CASSRLQGAQGPQHF.